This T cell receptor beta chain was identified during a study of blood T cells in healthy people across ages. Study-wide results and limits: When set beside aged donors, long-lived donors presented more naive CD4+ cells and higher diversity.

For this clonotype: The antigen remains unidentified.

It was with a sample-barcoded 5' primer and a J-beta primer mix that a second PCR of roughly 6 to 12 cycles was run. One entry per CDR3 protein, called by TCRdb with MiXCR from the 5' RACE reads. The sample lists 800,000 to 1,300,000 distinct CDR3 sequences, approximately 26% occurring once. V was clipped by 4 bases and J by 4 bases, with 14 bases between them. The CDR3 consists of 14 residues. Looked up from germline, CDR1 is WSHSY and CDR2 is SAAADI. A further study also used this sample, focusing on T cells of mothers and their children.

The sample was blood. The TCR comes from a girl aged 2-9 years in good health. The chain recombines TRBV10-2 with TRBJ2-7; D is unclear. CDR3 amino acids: CASSGTDFTYEQYF. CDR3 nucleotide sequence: TGCGCCAGCAGTGGGACGGATTTCACGTACGAGCAGTACTTC.